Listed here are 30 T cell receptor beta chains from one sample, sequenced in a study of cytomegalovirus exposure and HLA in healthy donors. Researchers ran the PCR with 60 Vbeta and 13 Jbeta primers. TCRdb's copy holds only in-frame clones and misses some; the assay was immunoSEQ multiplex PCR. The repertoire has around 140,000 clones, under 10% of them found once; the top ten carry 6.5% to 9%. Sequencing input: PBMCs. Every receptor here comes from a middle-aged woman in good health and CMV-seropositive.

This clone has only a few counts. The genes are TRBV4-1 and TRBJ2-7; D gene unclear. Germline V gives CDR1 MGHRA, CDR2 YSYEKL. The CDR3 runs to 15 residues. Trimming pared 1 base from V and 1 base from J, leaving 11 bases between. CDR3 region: CASSQVNSPSYEQYF. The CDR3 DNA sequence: TGCGCCAGCAGCCAAGTCAACTCCCCTTCCTACGAGCAGTACTTC.

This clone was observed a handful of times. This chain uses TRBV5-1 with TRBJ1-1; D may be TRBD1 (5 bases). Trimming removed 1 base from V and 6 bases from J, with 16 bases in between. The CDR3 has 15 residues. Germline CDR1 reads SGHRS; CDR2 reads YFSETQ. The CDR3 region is CASSLNRGVGAEAFF. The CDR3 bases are TGCGCCAGCAGCTTGAATCGGGGGGTTGGAGCTGAAGCTTTCTTT.

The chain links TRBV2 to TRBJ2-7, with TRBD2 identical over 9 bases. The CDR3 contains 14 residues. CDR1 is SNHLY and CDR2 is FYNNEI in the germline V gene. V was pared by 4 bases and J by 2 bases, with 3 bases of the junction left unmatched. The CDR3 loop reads CASSGGGGPYEQYF. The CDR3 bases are TGTGCCAGCAGTGGCGGGGGGGGGCCCTACGAGCAGTACTTC.

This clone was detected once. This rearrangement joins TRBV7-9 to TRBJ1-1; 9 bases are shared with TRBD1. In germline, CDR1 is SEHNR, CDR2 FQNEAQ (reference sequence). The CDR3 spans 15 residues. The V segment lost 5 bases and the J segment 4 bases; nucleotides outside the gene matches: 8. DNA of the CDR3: TGTGCCAGCAGCGACAACAGGGGGCGCGGCACTGAAGCTTTCTTT. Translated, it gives CASSDNRGRGTEAFF.

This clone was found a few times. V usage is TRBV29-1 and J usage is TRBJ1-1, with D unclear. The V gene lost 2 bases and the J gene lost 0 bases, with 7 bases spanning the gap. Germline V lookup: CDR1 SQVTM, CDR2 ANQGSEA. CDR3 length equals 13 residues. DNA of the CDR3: TGCAGCGTTGAATCCGGGGTGAACACTGAAGCTTTCTTT. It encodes CSVESGVNTEAFF.

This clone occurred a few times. CDR3: CASSLTGGAATGELFF. For the CDR3, the DNA is TGTGCCAGCAGTCTGACAGGGGGCGCGGCTACCGGGGAGCTGTTTTTT. The chain carries TRBV7-3 and TRBJ2-2, with TRBD1 identical over 10 bases. With 6 bases clipped from V and 5 bases from J, the junction kept 9 bases outside the gene matches. The CDR3 spans 16 residues. The germline CDR1 and CDR2 sequences are SGHTA and FQGTGA.

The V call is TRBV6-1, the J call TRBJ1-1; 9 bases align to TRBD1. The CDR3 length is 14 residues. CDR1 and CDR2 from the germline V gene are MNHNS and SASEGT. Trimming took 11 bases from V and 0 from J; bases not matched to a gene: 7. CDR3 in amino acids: CAGGTGYMNTEAFF. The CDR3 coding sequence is TGTGCCGGTGGGACAGGGTACATGAACACTGAAGCTTTCTTT.

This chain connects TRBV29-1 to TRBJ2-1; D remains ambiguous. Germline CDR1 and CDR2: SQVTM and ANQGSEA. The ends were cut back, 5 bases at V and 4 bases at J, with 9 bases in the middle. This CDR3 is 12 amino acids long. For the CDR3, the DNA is TGCAGCGTTATAGCTATTTACAATGAGCAGTTCTTC. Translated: CSVIAIYNEQFF.

The CDR3 DNA is TGTGCCAGCAGCTTTGGGAGCGGCACAGATACGCAGTATTTT. Translation: CASSFGSGTDTQYF. V is TRBV7-6 and J is TRBJ2-3; TRBD2 is a possible D gene (5 bases). This CDR3 has 14 amino acids. The ends were cut back, 3 bases at V and 1 base at J, with 8 bases in the middle. The V gene's germline CDR1 is SGHVS and CDR2 FNYEAQ.

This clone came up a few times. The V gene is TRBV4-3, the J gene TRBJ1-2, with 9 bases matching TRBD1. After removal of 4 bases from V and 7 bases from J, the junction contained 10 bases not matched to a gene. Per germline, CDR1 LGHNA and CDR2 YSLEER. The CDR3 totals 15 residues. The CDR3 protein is CASSPSWTGDRGYTF. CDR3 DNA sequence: TGCGCCAGCAGCCCCTCCTGGACAGGGGATCGTGGCTACACCTTC.

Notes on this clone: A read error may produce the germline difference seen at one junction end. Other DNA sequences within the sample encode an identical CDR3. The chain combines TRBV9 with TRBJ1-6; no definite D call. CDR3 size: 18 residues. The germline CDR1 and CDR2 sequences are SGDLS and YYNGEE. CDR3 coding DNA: TGTGCCAGCAGCGTAGACGGGTTGGGTGACTCCTATAATTCACCCCTACACTTT. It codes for CASSVDGLGDSYNSPLHF.

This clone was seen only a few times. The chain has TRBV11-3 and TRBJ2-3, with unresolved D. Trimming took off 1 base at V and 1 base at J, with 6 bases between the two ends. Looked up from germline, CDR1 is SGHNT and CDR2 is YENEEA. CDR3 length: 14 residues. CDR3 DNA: TGTGCCAGCAGCTTAGTATTTGGCACAGATACGCAGTATTTT. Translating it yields CASSLVFGTDTQYF.

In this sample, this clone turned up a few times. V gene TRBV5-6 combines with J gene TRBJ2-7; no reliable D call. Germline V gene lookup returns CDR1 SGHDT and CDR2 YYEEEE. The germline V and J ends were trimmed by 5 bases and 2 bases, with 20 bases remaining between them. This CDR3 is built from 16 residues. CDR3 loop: CASSPSLGTLPYEQYF. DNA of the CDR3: TGTGCCAGCAGTCCGAGCCTTGGTACACTACCCTACGAGCAGTACTTC.

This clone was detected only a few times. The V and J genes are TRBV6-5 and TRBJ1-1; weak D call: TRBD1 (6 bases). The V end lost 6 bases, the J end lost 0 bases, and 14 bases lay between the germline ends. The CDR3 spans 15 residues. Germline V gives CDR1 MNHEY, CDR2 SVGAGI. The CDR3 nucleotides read TGTGCCAGCAGAACAGGGAGGGGCATGAACACTGAAGCTTTCTTT. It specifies CASRTGRGMNTEAFF.

This CDR3 reads CASRRTVQETQYF. The CDR3 nucleotides read TGTGCCAGCAGACGGACAGTTCAAGAGACCCAGTACTTC. The rearrangement links TRBV5-4 to TRBJ2-5; D might be TRBD1 (6 bases). CDR1 is SGHNT, CDR2 YYREEE, per germline (reference sequence). CDR3 length: 13 amino acids. Trimming removed 5 bases at V and 2 bases at J, with 10 bases between.

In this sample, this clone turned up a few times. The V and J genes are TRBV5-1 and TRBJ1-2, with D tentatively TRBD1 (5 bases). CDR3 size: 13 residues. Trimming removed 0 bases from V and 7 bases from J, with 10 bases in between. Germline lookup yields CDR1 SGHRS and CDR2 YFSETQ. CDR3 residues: CASSLESGLGYTF. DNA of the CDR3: TGCGCCAGCAGCTTGGAGTCAGGGCTTGGCTACACCTTC.

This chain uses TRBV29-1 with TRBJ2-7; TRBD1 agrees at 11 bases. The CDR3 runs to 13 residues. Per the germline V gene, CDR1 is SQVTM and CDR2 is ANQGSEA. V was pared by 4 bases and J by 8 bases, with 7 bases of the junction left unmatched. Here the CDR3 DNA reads TGCAGCGTTGGTGGGGGACAGGGGGGCCAGCAGTACTTC. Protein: CSVGGGQGGQQYF.

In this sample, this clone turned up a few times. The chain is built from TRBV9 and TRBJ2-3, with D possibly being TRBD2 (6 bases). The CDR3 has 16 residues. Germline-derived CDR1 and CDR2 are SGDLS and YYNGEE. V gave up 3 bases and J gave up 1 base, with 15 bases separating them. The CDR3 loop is CASSGAKGGGTDTQYF. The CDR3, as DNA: TGTGCCAGCAGCGGGGCGAAAGGAGGGGGCACAGATACGCAGTATTTT.

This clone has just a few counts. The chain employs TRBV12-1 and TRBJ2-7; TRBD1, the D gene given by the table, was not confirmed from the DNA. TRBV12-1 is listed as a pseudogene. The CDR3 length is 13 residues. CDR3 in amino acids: CASRQVLNYEQYF. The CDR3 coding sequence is TGTGCCAGCAGACAAGTTTTAAACTACGAGCAGTACTTC.

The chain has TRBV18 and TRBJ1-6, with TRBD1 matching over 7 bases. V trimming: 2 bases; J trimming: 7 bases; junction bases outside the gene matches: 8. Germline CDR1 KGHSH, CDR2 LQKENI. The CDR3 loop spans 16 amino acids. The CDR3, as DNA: TGTGCCAGCTCACCATTACCCCAACAGGGGAATTCACCCCTCCACTTT. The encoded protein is CASSPLPQQGNSPLHF.

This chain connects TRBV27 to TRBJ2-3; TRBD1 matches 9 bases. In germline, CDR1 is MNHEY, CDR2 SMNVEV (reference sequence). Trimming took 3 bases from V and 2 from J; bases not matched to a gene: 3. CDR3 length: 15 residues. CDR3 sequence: CASSFWDRDTDTQYF. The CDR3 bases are TGTGCCAGCAGTTTTTGGGACAGGGACACAGATACGCAGTATTTT.

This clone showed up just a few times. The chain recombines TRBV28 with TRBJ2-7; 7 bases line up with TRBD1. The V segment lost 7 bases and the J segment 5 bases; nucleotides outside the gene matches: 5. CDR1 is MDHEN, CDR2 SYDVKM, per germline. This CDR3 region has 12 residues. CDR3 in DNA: TGTGCCAGCAAGGACAGGTTGGACGAGCAGTACTTC. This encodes CASKDRLDEQYF.

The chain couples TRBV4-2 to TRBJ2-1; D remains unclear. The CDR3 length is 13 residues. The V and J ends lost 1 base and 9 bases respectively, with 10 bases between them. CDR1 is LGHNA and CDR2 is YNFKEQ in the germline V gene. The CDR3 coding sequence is TGTGCCAGCAGCCAAGGGCTTGATATTGAGCAGTTCTTC. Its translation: CASSQGLDIEQFF.

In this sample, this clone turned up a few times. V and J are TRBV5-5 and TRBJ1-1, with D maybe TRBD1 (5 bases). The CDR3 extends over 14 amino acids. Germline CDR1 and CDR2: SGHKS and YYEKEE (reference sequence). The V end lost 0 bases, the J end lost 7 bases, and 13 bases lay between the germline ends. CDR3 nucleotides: TGTGCCAGCAGCTTGGCGCAGGGAATTGTTGAAGCTTTCTTT. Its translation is CASSLAQGIVEAFF.

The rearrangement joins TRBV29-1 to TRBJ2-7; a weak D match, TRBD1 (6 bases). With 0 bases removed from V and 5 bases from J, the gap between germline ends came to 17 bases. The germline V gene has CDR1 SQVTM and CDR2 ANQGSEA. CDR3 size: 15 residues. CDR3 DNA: TGCAGCGTTGAAGAACCACTCGGGACAAGACACGAGCAGTACTTC. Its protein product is CSVEEPLGTRHEQYF.

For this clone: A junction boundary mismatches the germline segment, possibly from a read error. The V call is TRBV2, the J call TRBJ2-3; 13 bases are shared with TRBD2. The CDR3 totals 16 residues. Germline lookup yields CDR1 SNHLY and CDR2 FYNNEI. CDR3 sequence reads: CASTLLAGGLGDMQYF. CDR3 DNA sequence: TGTGCCAGCACCCTACTAGCGGGGGGGCTCGGGGATATGCAGTATTTT.

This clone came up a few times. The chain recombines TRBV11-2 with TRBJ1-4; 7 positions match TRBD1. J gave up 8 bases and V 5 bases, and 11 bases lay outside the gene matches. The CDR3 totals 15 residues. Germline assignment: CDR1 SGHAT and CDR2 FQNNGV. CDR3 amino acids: CASSPTTGAREKLFF. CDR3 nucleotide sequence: TGTGCCAGCAGCCCAACTACAGGGGCCCGGGAAAAACTGTTTTTT. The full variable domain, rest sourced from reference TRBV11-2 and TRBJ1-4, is EAGVAQSPRYKIIEKRQSVAFWCNPISGHATLYWYQQILGQGPKLLIQFQNNGVVDDSQLPKDRFSAERLKGVDSTLKIQPAKLEDSAVYLCASSPTTGAREKLFFGSGTQLSVL.

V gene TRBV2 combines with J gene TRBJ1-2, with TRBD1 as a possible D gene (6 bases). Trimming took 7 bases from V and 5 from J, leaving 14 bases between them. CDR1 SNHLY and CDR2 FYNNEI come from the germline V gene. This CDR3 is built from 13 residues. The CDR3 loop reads CASTKDSLYGYTF. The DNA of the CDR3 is TGTGCCAGCACTAAGGACAGTCTATATGGCTACACCTTC.

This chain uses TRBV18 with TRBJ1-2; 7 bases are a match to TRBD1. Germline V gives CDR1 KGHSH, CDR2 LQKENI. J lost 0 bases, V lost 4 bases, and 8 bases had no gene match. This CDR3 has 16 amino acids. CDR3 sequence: CASSQLQQGPNYGYTF. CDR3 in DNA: TGTGCCAGCTCACAACTCCAACAGGGGCCTAACTATGGCTACACCTTC. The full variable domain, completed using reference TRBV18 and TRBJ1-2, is NAGVMQNPRHLVRRRGQEARLRCSPMKGHSHVYWYRQLPEEGLKFMVYLQKENIIDESGMPKERFSAEFPKEGPSILRIQQVVRGDSAAYFCASSQLQQGPNYGYTFGSGTRLTVV.

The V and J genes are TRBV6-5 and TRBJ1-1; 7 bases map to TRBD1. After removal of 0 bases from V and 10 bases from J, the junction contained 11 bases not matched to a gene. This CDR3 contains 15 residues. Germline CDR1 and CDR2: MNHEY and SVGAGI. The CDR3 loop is CASSYSGTDRSTAFF. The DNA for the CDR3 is TGTGCCAGCAGTTACTCGGGGACAGATCGTTCCACAGCTTTCTTT.